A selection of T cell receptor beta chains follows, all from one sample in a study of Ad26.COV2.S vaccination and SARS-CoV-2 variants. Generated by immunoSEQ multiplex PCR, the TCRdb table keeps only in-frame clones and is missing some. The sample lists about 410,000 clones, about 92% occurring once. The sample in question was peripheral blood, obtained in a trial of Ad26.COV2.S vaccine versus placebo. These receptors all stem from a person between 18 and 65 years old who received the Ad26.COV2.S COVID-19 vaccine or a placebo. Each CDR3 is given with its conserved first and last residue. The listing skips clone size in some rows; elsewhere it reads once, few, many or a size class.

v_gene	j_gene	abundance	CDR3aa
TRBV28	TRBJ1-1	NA	CASSFGRVAEAFF
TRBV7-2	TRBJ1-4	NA	CASSLVTATNEKLFF
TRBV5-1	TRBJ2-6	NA	CASSLGFGSGANVLTF
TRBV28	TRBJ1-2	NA	CASSPRTGPVPYGYTF
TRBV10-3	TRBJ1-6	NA	CAISERTEIYNSPLHF
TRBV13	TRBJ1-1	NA	CASSPIDRGVAEAFF
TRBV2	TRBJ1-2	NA	CATTGQGDGYTF
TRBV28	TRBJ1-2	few	CASRLKLGIYTF
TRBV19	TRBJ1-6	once	CASRDRQPNSSPLHF
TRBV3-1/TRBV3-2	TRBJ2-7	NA	CASSPDPGTGSYEQYF
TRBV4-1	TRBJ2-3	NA	CASSPRDRGFQSTDTQYF
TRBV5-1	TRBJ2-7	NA	CASSLGDRVGEQYF
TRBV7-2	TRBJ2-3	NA	CASSLKLAGGQPTDTQYF
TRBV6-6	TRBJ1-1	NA	CASSYGNMNTEAFF
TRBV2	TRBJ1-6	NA	CASSRQGAGNSPLHF
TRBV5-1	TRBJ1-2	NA	CASSLSPIYGYTF
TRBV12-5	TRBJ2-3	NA	CASGKPNQITDTQYF
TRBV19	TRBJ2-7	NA	CASSRLGTGASYEQYF
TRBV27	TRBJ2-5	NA	CASSHTGGGETQYF
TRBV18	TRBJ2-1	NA	CASSETAGYSYNEQFF
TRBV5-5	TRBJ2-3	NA	CASSKGELGPDTQYF
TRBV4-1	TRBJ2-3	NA	CASSSPTRDHTDTQYF
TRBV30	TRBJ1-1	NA	CAWSWMLNTEAFF
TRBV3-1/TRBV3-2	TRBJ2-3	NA	CASSQPQRTGGSSGTDTQYF
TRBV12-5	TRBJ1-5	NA	CASGQQTYSNQPQHF
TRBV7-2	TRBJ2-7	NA	CASSLSTSGGREQYF
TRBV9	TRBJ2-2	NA	CASTPADYTGELFF
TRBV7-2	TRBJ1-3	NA	CASSRSSGNTIYF
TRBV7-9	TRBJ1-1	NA	CASSPPVGHGSEAFF
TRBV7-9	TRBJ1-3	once	CASRPDTSGNTIYF
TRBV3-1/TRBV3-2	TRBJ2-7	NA	CASSQVVGDYEQYF
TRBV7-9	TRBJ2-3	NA	CASSSQNQITDTQYF
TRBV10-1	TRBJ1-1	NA	CATYRWGNTEAFF
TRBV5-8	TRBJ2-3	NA	CASSPTSGTDTQYF
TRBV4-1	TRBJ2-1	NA	CASSQGGVLAHRGEQFF
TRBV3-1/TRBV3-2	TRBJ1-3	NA	CASSPVSGNTIYF
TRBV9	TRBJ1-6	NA	CASSHGQGAYSPLHF
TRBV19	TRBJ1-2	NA	CASILTGREAQTDLYGYTF
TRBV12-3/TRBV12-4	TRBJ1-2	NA	CASSFPGSYGYTF
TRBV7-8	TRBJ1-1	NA	CASSLRSAGATEAFF
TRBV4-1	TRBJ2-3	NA	CASSQTRDTQYF
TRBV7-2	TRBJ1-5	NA	CASSDAASVGNQPQHF
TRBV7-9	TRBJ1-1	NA	CASSGDRALSEAFF
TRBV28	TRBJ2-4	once	CASRRDLAKNIQYF
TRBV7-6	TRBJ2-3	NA	CASSYYSGGASDTQYF
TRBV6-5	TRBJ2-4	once	CASRNTGQGRNIQYF
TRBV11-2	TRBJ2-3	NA	CASSSRTGSDTQYF
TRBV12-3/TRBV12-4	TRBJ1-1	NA	CASSLDTKAFF
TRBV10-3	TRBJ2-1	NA	CAIRATGGQGNEQFF
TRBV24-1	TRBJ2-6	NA	CATRPGQGISGANVLTF
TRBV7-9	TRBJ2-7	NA	CASSLGSGGPNSYEQYF
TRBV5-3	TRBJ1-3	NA	CARSLVGLYSGNTIYF
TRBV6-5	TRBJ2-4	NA	CASRRGGRNIQYF
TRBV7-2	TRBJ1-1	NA	CASSSQPGGNTEAFF
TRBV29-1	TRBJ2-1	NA	CSVDPQMTGLEQFF